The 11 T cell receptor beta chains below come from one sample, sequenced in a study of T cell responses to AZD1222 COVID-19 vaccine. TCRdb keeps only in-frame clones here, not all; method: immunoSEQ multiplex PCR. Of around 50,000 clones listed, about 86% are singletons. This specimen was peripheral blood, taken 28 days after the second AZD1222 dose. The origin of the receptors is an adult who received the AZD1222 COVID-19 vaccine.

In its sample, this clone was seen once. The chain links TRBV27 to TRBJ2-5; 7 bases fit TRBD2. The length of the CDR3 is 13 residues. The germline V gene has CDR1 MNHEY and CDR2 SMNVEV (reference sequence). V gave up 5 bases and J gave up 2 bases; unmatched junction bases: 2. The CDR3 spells CASSPREQETQYF. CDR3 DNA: TGTGCCAGCAGTCCGCGGGAGCAAGAGACCCAGTACTTC.

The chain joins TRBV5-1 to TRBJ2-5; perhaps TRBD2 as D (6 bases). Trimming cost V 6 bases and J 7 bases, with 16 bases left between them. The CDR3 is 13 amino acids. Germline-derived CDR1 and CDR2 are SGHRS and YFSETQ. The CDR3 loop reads CASNGGQEWTQYF. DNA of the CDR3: TGCGCCAGCAACGGAGGGCAAGAGTGGACCCAGTACTTC.

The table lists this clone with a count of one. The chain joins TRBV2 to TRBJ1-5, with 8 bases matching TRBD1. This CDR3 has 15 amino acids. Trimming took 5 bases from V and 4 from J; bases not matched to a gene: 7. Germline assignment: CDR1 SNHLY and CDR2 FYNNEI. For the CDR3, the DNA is TGTGCCAGCAGTCTCCTGGACAGGGAGAATCAGCCCCAGCATTTT. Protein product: CASSLLDRENQPQHF.

The CDR3: CASSLRQGHEQYF. The CDR3 coding sequence is TGTGCCAGCAGTTTACGTCAGGGTCACGAGCAGTACTTC. This rearrangement joins TRBV12-3 or TRBV12-4 to TRBJ2-7; weak D call: TRBD1 (5 bases). This CDR3 region has 13 residues. The germline V and J ends were trimmed by 2 bases and 5 bases, with 10 bases remaining between them.

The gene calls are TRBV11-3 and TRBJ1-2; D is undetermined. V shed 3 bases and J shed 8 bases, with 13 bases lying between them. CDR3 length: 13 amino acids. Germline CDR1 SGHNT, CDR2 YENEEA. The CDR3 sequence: CASSLAITGGYTF. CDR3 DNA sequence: TGTGCCAGCAGCTTGGCCATTACTGGGGGCTACACCTTC.

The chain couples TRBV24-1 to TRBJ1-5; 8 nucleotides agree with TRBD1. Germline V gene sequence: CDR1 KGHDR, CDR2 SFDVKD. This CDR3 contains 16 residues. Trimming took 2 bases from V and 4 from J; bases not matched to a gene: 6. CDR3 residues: CATSDSIGTGNQPQHF. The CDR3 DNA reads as TGTGCCACCAGTGATTCGATCGGGACAGGTAATCAGCCCCAGCATTTT.

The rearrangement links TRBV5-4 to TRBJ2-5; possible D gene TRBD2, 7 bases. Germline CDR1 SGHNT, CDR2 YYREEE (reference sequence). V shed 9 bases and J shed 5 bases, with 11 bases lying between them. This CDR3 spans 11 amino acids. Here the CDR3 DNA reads TGTGCCATCGGGGGGCCGGAGACCCAGTACTTC. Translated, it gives CAIGGPETQYF.

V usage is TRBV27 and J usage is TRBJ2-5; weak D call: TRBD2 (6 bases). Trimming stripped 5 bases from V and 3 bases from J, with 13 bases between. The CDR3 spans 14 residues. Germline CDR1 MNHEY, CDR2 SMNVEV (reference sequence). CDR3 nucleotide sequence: TGTGCCAGCAGTCCCTTTACGGGAGAAGAGACCCAGTACTTC. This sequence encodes CASSPFTGEETQYF.

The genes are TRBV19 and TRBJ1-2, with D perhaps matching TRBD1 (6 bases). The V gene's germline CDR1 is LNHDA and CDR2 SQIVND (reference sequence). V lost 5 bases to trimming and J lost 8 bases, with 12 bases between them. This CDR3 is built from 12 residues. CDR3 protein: CASSPGQGGYTF. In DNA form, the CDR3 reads TGTGCCAGTAGTCCGGGACAAGGGGGCTACACCTTC.

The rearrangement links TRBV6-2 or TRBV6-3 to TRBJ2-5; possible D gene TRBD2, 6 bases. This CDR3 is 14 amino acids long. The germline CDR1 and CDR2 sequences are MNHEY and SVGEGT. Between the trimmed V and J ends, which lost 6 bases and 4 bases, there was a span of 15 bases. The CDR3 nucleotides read TGTGCCAGCAGCCGGGAGAACTGGGTAGAGACCCAGTACTTC. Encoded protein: CASSRENWVETQYF.

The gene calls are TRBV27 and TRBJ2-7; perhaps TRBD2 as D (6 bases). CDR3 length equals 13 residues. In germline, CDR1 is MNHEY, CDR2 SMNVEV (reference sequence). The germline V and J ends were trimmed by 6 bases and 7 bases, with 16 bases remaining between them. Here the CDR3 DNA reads TGTGCCAGCAGCCCGCGGGGTTTGAGGGAGCAGTACTTC. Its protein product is CASSPRGLREQYF.